A single sample gave rise to the 22 T cell receptor beta chains below, sequenced in a study of human CD8 memory T cell subsets. Generation of TCR beta libraries used UMI-labeled 5' RACE. One entry per CDR3 protein, without DNA, is what TCRdb gives after re-calling the 5' RACE reads. Recorded here are around 11,000 distinct CDR3 sequences; the top ten clones represent roughly a sixth. Material: CD8+ T cells from PBMCs. Receptors originate from a human donor in good health.

This chain links TRBV5-4 with TRBJ2-2. The V gene's germline CDR1 is SGHNT and CDR2 YYREEE (reference sequence). This CDR3 has 12 amino acids. The CDR3 here is CASSLAAGELFF.

This CDR3 is CSASPPGLAGIYNEQFF. The chain joins TRBV20-1 to TRBJ2-1; the TCRdb D gene call, TRBD2, has no DNA to confirm it. CDR1 and CDR2 (germline): DFQATT, SNEGSKA (reference sequence). This CDR3 region has 17 residues.

This chain uses TRBV5-4 with TRBJ1-1. The CDR3 sequence is 12 residues long. Looked up from germline, CDR1 is SGHNT and CDR2 is YYREEE (reference sequence). CDR3 loop: CASTVGGREAFF.

The chain employs TRBV11-2 and TRBJ2-7; no DNA is available, so the TRBD2 call from TCRdb remains unchecked. Germline CDR1 is SGHAT and CDR2 is FQNNGV. The CDR3 is made up of 14 amino acids. The CDR3 loop reads CASSLLPQAYEQYF.

The chain joins TRBV28 to TRBJ2-1; TCRdb gives TRBD2 as the D gene, but with no DNA this cannot be confirmed. There are 15 residues in the CDR3. Germline V gene lookup returns CDR1 MDHEN and CDR2 SYDVKM. The CDR3 reads CASSALAASYNEQFF. Complete variable domain (other parts from reference TRBV28 and TRBJ2-1): DVKVTQSSRYLVKRTGEKVFLECVQDMDHENMFWYRQDPGLGLRLIYFSYDVKMKEKGDIPEGYSVSREKKERFSLILESASTNQTSMYLCASSALAASYNEQFFGPGTRLTVL.

The chain links TRBV5-1 to TRBJ1-1; the TCRdb D gene call, TRBD1, has no DNA to confirm it. CDR3 size: 12 residues. Germline V gene lookup returns CDR1 SGHRS and CDR2 YFSETQ. The CDR3 sequence is CASSLAGGEAFF. Drawing the rest from reference TRBV5-1 and TRBJ1-1, the complete variable domain is KAGVTQTPRYLIKTRGQQVTLSCSPISGHRSVSWYQQTPGQGLQFLFEYFSETQRNKGNFPGRFSGRQFSNSRSEMNVSTLELGDSALYLCASSLAGGEAFFGQGTRLTVV.

This chain joins TRBV27 and TRBJ2-7; the D call from TCRdb, TRBD2, cannot be confirmed without DNA. The CDR3 is 16 amino acids. Germline CDR1 and CDR2: MNHEY and SMNVEV (reference sequence). The chain's CDR3 is CASSSPSGRSSYEQYF.

The CDR3 loop reads CAISYERETQYF. This sequence joins TRBV10-3 and TRBJ2-5. Germline loops: CDR1 ENHRY, CDR2 SYGVKD. The length of the CDR3 is 12 residues.

The rearrangement uses TRBV11-3 and TRBJ2-2; TCRdb's D call, TRBD1, is unchecked because there is no DNA. There are 13 residues in the CDR3. Germline values: CDR1 SGHNT, CDR2 YENEEA. The CDR3: CASSHRDTGELFF.

This chain links TRBV28 with TRBJ1-1; TCRdb's assignment of TRBD1 cannot be checked, as there is no DNA. Germline CDR1 reads MDHEN; CDR2 reads SYDVKM. The CDR3 loop spans 14 amino acids. CDR3 protein: CASRMGVPNTEAFF.

V is TRBV6-6 and J is TRBJ2-2. The germline V gene has CDR1 MNHNY and CDR2 SVGAGI (reference sequence). This CDR3 region has 12 residues. CDR3 sequence reads: CASSYVTGELFF.

The V call is TRBV15, the J call TRBJ2-7; TCRdb selects TRBD1, and the lack of DNA leaves this call unchecked. This CDR3 is 14 amino acids long. Germline CDR1 is LNHNV and CDR2 is YYDKDF (reference sequence). The CDR3 loop reads CATSTGQGPYEQYF.

The rearrangement uses TRBV14 and TRBJ1-6. Germline V gene lookup returns CDR1 SGHDN and CDR2 FVKESK. The CDR3 is made up of 12 amino acids. The CDR3 loop is CASSHWTSPLHF.

This chain connects TRBV7-9 to TRBJ2-1; the D call from TCRdb, TRBD2, cannot be confirmed without DNA. The germline V gene has CDR1 SEHNR and CDR2 FQNEAQ (reference sequence). The CDR3 is 15 amino acids. CDR3 region: CASSMSSGRKNEQFF. The full variable domain, with the rest looked up from reference TRBV7-9 and TRBJ2-1, is DTGVSQNPRHKITKRGQNVTFRCDPISEHNRLYWYRQTLGQGPEFLTYFQNEAQLEKSRLLSDRFSAERPKGSFSTLEIQRTEQGDSAMYLCASSMSSGRKNEQFFGPGTRLTVL.

This sequence joins TRBV7-9 and TRBJ2-1; TCRdb gives TRBD2 as the D gene, but with no DNA this cannot be confirmed. CDR1 is SEHNR and CDR2 is FQNEAQ in the germline V gene (reference sequence). The length of the CDR3 is 16 residues. CDR3 sequence reads: CASSLRGLAGGLEQFF.

This clonotype ranks as medium-sized in terms of frequency. V usage is TRBV5-1 and J usage is TRBJ2-7; TCRdb lists TRBD1, though no DNA is available to test this call. Germline CDR1 reads SGHRS; CDR2 reads YFSETQ. The CDR3 is 14 amino acids. CDR3 loop: CASSFRQGADEQYF.

The gene calls are TRBV9 and TRBJ1-1. This CDR3 has 13 amino acids. Germline CDR1 SGDLS, CDR2 YYNGEE. The CDR3 here is CASSVSGGTEAFF.

V and J are TRBV29-1 and TRBJ2-5; TCRdb lists TRBD1, though no DNA is available to test this call. CDR3 length equals 14 residues. Germline CDR1 is SQVTM and CDR2 is ANQGSEA. The CDR3 loop is CSVEVPGNPWTQYF.

The V gene is TRBV7-8, the J gene TRBJ2-5; TCRdb proposes TRBD1, but this gene call is untestable without DNA. Germline loops: CDR1 SGHVS, CDR2 FQNEAQ. The CDR3 runs to 17 residues. CDR3 residues: CASSWPGQGSYQETQYF.

The chain recombines TRBV9 with TRBJ2-1. The CDR3 totals 13 residues. CDR1 SGDLS and CDR2 YYNGEE come from the germline V gene. The CDR3: CASSSGANNEQFF.

This clonotype is called medium-sized based on its frequency. The J gene is TRBJ2-3, the V gene TRBV5-1; TCRdb's D call of TRBD1 is untestable without DNA. The CDR3 consists of 14 residues. The germline gives CDR1 SGHRS, CDR2 YFSETQ. CDR3 loop: CASSSGQGVDTQYF.

This chain uses TRBV13 with TRBJ1-1; with no DNA, the TCRdb D assignment of TRBD1 cannot be verified. The CDR3 runs 15 residues. The germline CDR1 and CDR2 sequences are PRHDT and FYEKMQ (reference sequence). The CDR3 loop is CASSWRTGANTEAFF.